These T cell receptor beta chains were read from a single sample in a study of T cell changes during pregnancy in multiple sclerosis. Here immunoSEQ multiplex PCR was the method, and the copy in TCRdb shows in-frame clones only, minus some. There are 25,000 to 35,000 clones in the sample; roughly nine tenths occur only once, and about 5% lies in the top ten. The sample in question was CD8+ T cells from peripheral blood mononuclear cells, obtained in the first trimester of pregnancy. The receptor source for this set is a female donor with multiple sclerosis, enrolled in a pregnancy study. Both conserved end residues are trimmed from each CDR3.

v_gene	j_gene	CDR3aa
TRBV29-1	TRBJ2-7	SVEDGPGGLYEQY
TRBV2	TRBJ2-7	ASSTGTSGYEQY
TRBV6-1	TRBJ1-2	ASSERTGIGYGYT
TRBV27	TRBJ1-4	ASSLSGQGSSYGKLF
TRBV5-4	TRBJ2-7	ASSFLAGGDEQY
TRBV6-4	TRBJ1-1	ASSGEPGTEAF
TRBV19	TRBJ2-5	ASSIFRGLDETQY
TRBV4-1	TRBJ2-3	ASSLTSGETDTQY
TRBV9	TRBJ2-1	ASSVGGTSGSSSYNEQF
TRBV19	TRBJ1-1	ASSGQLGLEAF
TRBV27	TRBJ2-7	ASRSGKYEQY
TRBV27	TRBJ2-1	ASSPWKLAGTYNEQF
TRBV9	TRBJ2-7	ASSANLYEQY
TRBV5-1	TRBJ2-7	ASSSIDRGVNEQY
TRBV5-1	TRBJ2-3	ASREWTDTQY
TRBV11-2	TRBJ2-7	ASSSLLYEQY
TRBV1	TRBJ2-3	TSSHGSGRGTDTQY
TRBV7-9	TRBJ2-5	ASSLVRQGQETQY